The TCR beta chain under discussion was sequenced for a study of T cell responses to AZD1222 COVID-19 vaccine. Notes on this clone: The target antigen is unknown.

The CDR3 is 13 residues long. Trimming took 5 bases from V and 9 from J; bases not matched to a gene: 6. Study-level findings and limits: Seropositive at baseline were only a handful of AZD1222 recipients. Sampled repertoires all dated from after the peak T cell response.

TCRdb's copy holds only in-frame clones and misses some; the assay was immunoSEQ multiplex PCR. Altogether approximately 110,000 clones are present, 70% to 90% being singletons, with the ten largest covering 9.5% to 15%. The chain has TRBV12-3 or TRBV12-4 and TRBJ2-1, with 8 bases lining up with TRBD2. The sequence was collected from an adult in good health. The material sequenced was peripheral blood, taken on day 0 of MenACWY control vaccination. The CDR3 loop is CASSQGLVGEQFF. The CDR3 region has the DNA TGTGCCAGCAGTCAGGGACTAGTGGGTGAGCAGTTCTTC.